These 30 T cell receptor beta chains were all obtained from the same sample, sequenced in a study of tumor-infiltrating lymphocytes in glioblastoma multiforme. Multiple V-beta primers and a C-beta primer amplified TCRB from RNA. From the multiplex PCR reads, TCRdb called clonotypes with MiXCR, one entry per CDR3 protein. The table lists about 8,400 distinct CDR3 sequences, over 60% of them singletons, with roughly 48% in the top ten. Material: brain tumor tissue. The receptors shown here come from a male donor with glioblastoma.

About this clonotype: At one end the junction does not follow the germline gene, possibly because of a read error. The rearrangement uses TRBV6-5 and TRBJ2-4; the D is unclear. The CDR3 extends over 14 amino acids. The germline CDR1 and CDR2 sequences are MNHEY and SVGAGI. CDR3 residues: CPSSSDAAKNIQYF. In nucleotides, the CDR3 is TGTCCCAGCAGTAGTGACGCAGCCAAAAACATTCAGTACTTC.

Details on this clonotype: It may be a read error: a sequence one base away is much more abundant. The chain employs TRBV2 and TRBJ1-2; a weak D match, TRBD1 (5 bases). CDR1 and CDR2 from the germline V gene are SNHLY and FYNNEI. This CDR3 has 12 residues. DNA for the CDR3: TGTGCCAGCAGAGAAGAAGGGGATGGCTACATCTTC. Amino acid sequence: CASREEGDGYIF.

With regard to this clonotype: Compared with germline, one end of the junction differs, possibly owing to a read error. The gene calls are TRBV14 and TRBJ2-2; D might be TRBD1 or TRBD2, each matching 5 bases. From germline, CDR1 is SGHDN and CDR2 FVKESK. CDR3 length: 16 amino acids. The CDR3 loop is CASSQELLVGTGELFF. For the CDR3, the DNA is TGTGCCAGCAGCCAAGAACTACTAGTCGGGACCGGGGAGCTTTTTTTT.

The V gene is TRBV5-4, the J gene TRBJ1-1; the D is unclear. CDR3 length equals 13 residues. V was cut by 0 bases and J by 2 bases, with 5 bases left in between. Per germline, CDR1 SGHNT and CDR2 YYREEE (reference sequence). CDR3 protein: CASSLAGNTEAFF. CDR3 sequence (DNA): TGTGCCAGCAGCTTGGCAGGAAACACTGAAGCTTTCTTT.

CDR3 in DNA: TGTGCCAGCATTTCGGTGGGGTCCTCTGGAAACACCATATATTTT. Encoded protein: CASISVGSSGNTIYF. The chain links TRBV6-1 to TRBJ1-3; D is unresolved. CDR1 MNHNS and CDR2 SASEGT come from the germline V gene. The CDR3 has 15 amino acids. V was clipped by 7 bases and J by 0 bases, with 13 bases between them.

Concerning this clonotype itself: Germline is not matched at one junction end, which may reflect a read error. The CDR3 loop is CTSSSDREETQYF. The CDR3 bases are TGCACCAGCAGCTCAGACCGAGAAGAGACCCAATACTTC. The V and J genes are TRBV5-1 and TRBJ2-5, with D unclear. Germline CDR1 and CDR2: SGHRS and YFSETQ. CDR3 size: 13 residues.

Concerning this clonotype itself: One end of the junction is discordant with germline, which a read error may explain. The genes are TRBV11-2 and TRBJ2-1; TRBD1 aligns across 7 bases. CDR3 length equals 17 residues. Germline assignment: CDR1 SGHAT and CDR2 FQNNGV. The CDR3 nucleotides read TGTGCCGGCAGCTCAGCGGTAAGGGGGCCTTCGCGCGATGAGCAGTTCTTC. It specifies CAGSSAVRGPSRDEQFF.

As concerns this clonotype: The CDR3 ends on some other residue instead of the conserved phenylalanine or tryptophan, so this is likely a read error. This chain's CDR3 is CASSFGGPNEQFL. Here the CDR3 DNA reads TGTGCTAGCAGCTTCGGAGGGCCCAATGAACAGTTCTTA. The chain joins TRBV11-3 to TRBJ2-1; possible D gene TRBD2, 6 bases. The CDR3 spans 13 residues. Germline lookup yields CDR1 SGHNT and CDR2 YENEEA.

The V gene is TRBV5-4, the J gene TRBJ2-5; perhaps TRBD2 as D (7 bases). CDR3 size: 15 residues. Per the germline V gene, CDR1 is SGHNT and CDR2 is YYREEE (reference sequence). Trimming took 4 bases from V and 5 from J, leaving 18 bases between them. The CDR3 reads CASSPNKGGGETQYF. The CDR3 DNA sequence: TGTGCCAGCAGCCCGAACAAAGGGGGAGGGGAGACCCAGTACTTC.

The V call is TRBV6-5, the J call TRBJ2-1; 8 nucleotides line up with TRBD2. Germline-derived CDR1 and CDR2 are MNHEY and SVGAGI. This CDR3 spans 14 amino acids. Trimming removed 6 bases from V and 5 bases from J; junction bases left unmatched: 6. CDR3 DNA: TGTGCCAGCAGGGTCGGGACTAGTAACAATGAGCAGTTCTTC. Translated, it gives CASRVGTSNNEQFF.

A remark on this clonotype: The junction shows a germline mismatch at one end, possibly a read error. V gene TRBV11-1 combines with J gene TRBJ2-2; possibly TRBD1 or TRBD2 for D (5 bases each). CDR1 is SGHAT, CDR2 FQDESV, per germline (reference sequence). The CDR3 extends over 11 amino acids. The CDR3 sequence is CASLDTGELFF. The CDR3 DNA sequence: TGTGCCAGTTTGGACACCGGGGAGCTGTTCTTT.

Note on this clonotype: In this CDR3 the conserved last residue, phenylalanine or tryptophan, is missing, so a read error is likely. CDR3 sequence (DNA): TGTGCCAGCAGCTTAGAGTGGATGGCAGATACGCAGTATTTG. As protein: CASSLEWMADTQYL. This chain joins TRBV11-2 and TRBJ2-3, with D uncertain. Per germline, CDR1 SGHAT and CDR2 FQNNGV. V lost 0 bases, J lost 4 bases, and 8 bases lay in between. The CDR3 length is 14 residues.

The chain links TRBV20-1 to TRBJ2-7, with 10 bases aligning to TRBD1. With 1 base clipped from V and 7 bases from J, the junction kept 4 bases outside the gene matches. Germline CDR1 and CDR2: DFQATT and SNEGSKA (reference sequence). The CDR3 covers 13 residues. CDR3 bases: TGCAGTGCTAGAGTGGACAGGGGGTGGGAGCAGTACTTC. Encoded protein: CSARVDRGWEQYF.

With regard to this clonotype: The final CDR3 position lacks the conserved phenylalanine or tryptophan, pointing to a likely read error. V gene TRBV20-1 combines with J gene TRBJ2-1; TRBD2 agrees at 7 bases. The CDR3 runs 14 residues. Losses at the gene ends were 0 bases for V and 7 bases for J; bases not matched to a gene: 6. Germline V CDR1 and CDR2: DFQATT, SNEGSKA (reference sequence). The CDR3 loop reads CSARDAGVVNEQFS. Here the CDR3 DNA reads TGCAGTGCTAGAGATGCGGGAGTTGTGAATGAGCAGTTCTCC.

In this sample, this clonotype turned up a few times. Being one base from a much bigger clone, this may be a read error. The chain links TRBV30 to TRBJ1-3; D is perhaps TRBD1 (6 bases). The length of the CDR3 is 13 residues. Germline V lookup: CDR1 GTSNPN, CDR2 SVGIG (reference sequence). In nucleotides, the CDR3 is TGTGCCTGGAGTGTGGGAGGGGGAAACATCATATATTTT. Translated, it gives CAWSVGGGNIIYF. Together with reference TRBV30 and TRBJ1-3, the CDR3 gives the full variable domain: SQTIHQWPATLVQPVGSPLSLECTVEGTSNPNLYWYRQAAGRGLQLLFYSVGIGQISSEVPQNLSASRPQDRQFILSSKKLLLSDSGFYLCAWSVGGGNIIYFGEGSWLTVV.

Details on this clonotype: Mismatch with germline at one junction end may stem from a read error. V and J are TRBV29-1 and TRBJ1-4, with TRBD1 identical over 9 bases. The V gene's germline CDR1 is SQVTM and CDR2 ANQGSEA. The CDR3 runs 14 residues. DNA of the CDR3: TGCAGAGTTGTGACAGGGGGAACTAATGAAAAACTGTTTTTT. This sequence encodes CRVVTGGTNEKLFF.

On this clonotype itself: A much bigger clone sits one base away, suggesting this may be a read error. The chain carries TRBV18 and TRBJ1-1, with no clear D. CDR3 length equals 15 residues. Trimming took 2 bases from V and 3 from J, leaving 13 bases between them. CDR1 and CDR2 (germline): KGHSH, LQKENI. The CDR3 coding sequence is TGTGCCAGCTCACCATTGGAGATGAGTGACACTGAAGCTTTCTTT. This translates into CASSPLEMSDTEAFF.

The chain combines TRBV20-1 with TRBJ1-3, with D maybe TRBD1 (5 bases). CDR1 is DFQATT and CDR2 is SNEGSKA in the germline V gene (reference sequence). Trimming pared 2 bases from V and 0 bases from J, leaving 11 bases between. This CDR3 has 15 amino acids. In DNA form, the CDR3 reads TGCAGTGCTAGATTTACAGGAGTCTCTGGAAACACCATATATTTT. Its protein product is CSARFTGVSGNTIYF.

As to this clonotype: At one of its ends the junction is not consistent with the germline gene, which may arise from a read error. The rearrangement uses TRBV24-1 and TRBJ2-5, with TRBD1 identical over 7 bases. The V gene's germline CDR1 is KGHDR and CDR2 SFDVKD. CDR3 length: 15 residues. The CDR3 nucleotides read TGTGCCACCAGTGACTTGGACAGGTACCAGGAGACCCAGTACTTC. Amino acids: CATSDLDRYQETQYF.

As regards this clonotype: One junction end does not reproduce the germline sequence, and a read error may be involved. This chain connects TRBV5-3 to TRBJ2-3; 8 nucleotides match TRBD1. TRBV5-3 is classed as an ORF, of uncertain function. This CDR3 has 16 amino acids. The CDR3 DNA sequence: TGTGTCAGAAGCTCCAACCTGGACAGGGACACAGTTACGCAGTATTTT. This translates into CVRSSNLDRDTVTQYF.

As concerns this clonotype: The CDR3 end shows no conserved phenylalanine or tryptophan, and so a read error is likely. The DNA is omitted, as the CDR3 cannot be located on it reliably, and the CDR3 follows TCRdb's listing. The CDR3 sequence: CASSQELTGFSYEQYL. The chain links TRBV14 to TRBJ2-7; TRBD1, the D gene given by the table, was not confirmed from the DNA. The CDR3 spans 16 amino acids, including both terminal residues. The germline CDR1 and CDR2 sequences are SGHDN and FVKESK.

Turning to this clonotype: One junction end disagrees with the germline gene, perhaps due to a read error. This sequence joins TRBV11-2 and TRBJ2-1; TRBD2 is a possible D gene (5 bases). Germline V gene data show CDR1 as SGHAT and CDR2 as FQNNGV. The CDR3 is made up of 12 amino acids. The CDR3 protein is CASSLEREKRFF. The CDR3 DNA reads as TGTGCCAGCAGCTTAGAGAGGGAGAAGCGGTTTTTT.

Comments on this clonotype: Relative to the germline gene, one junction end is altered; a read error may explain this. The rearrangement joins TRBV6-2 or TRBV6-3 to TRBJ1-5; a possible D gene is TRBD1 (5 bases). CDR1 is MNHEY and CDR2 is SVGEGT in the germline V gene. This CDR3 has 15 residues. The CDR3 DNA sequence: TGCGCCAGCAGTTACCTTCGGGGGGGCAATCAGCCCCAGCATTTT. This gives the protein CASSYLRGGNQPQHF.

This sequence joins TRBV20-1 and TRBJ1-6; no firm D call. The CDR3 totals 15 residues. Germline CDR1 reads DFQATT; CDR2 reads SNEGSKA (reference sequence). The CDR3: CSVRGRGSANSPLHF. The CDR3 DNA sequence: TGCAGCGTTAGAGGGCGGGGTTCCGCGAATTCACCCCTCCACTTT.

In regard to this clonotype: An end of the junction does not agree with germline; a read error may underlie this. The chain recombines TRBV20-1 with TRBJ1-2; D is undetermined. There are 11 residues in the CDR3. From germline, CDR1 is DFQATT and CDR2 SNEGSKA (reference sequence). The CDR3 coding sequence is TGCAGTGATAGTAACAGTTATGGCTACACTTTC. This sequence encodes CSDSNSYGYTF.

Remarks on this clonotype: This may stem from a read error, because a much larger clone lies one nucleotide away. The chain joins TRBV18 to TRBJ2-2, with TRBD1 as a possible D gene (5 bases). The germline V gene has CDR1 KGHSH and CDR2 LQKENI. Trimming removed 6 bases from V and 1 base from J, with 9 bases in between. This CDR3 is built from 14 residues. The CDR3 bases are TGTGCCAGCTCCATTGACAGGAACACCGGGGAGCTGTTTTTT. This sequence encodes CASSIDRNTGELFF.

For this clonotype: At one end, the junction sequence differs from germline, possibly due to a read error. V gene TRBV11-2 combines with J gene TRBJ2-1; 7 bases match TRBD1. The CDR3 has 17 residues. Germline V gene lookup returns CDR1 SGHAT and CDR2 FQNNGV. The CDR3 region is CASSLAVRGPSCNKQFF. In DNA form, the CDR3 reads TGTGCCAGCAGCCTGGCAGTAAGGGGGCCTTCGTGCAATAAGCAGTTCTTC.

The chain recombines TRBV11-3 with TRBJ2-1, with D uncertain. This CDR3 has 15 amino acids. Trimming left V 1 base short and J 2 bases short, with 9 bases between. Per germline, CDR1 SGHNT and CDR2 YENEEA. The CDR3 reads CASSLGGEAYNEQFF. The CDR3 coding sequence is TGTGCCAGCAGCTTAGGAGGTGAAGCCTACAATGAGCAGTTCTTC. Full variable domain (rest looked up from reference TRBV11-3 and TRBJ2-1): EAGVVQSPRYKIIEKKQPVAFWCNPISGHNTLYWYLQNLGQGPELLIRYENEEAVDDSQLPKDRFSAERLKGVDSTLKIQPAELGDSAVYLCASSLGGEAYNEQFFGPGTRLTVL.

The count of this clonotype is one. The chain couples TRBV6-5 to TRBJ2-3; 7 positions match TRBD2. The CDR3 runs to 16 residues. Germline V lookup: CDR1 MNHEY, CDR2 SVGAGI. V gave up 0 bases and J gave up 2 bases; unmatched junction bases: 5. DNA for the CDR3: TGTGCCAGCAGTTACTCCGGGACTACCTACACAGATACGCAGTATTTT. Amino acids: CASSYSGTTYTDTQYF.

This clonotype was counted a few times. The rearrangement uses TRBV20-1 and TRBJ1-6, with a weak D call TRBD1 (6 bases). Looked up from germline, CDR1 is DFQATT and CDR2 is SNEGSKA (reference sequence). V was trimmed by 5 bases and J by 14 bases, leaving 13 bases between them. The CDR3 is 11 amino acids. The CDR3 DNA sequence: TGCAGTGCTGGGGCCAGGGGAGCCCTCCACTTT. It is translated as CSAGARGALHF.